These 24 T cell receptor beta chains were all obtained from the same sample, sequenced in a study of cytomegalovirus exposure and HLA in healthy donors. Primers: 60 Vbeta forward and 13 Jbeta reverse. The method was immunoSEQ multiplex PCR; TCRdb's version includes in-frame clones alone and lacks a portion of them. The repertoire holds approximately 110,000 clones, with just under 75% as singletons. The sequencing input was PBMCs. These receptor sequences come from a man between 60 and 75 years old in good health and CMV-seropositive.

DNA for the CDR3: TGTGCCAGCAGCTTCTCGCCAGACTCCATTTACGAGCAGTACTTC. This gives the protein CASSFSPDSIYEQYF. The chain uses TRBV7-8 and TRBJ2-7; D gene unclear. V shed 3 bases and J shed 4 bases, with 16 bases lying between them. The germline V gene has CDR1 SGHVS and CDR2 FQNEAQ. CDR3 length: 15 residues. Full variable domain (missing parts from reference TRBV7-8 and TRBJ2-7): GAGVSQSPRYKVAKRGQDVALRCDPISGHVSLFWYQQALGQGPEFLTYFQNEAQLDKSGLPSDRFFAERPEGSVSTLKIQRTQQEDSAVYLCASSFSPDSIYEQYFGPGTRLTVT.

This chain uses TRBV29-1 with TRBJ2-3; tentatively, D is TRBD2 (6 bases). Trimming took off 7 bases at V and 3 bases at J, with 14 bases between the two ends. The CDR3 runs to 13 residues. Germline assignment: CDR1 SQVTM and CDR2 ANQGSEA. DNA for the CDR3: TGCAGCGCCCGGGGTGGGGGGACAGATACGCAGTATTTT. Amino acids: CSARGGGTDTQYF.

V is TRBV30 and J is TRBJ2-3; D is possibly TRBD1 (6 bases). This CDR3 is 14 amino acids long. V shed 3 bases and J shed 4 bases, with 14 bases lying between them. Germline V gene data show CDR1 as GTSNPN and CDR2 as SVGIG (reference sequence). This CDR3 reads CAWSQGSVPDTQYF. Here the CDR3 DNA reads TGTGCCTGGAGCCAGGGGTCGGTTCCAGATACGCAGTATTTT.

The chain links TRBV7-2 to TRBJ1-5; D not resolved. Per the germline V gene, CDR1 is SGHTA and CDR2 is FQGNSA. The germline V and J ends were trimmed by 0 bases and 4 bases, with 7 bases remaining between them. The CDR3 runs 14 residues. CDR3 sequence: CASSLAAINQPQHF. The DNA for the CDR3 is TGTGCCAGCAGCTTAGCAGCGATTAATCAGCCCCAGCATTTT.

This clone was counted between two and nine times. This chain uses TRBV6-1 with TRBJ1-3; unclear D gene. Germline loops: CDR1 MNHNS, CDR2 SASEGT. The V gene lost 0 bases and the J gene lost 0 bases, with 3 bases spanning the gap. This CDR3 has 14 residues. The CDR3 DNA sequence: TGTGCCAGCAGTGAAGCCCACTCTGGAAACACCATATATTTT. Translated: CASSEAHSGNTIYF.

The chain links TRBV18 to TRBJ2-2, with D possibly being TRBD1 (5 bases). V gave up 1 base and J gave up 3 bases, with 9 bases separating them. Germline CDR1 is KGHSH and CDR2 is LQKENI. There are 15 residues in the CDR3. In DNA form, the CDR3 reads TGTGCCAGCTCACCACGGACGACAGACACCGGGGAGCTGTTTTTT. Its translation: CASSPRTTDTGELFF.

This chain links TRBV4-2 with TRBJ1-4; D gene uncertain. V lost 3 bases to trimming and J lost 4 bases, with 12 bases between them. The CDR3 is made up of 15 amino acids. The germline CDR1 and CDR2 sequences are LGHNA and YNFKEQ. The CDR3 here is CASSHPDRSNEKLFF. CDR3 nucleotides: TGTGCCAGCAGCCACCCTGATAGGAGTAATGAAAAACTGTTTTTT.

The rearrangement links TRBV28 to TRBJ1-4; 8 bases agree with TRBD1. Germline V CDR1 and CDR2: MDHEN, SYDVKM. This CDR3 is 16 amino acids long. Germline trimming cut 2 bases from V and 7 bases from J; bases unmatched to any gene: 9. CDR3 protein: CASSLDQGARGEKLFF. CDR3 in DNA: TGTGCCAGCAGTTTAGACCAGGGGGCAAGGGGTGAAAAACTGTTTTTT.

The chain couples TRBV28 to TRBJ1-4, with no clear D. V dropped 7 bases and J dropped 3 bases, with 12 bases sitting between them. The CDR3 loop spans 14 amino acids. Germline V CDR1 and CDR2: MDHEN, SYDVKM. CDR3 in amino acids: CASNILGANEKLFF. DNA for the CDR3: TGTGCCAGCAATATCCTCGGGGCTAATGAAAAACTGTTTTTT. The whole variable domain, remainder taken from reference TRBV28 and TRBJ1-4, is DVKVTQSSRYLVKRTGEKVFLECVQDMDHENMFWYRQDPGLGLRLIYFSYDVKMKEKGDIPEGYSVSREKKERFSLILESASTNQTSMYLCASNILGANEKLFFGSGTQLSVL.

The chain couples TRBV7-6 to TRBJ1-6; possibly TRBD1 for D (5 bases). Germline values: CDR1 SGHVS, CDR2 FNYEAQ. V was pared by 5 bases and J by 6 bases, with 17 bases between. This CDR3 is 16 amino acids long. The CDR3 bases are TGTGCCAGCAGCCTCTCGACGGGCAGGGCTAATTCACCCCTCCACTTT. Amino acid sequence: CASSLSTGRANSPLHF.

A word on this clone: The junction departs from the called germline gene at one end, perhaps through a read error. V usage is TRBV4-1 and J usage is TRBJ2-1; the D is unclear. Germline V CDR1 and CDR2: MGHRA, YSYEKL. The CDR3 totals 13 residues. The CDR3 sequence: CASSQDLAQRRVF. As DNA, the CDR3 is TGCGCCAGCAGCCAAGATTTGGCCCAACGTCGGGTCTTC.

The CDR3 here is CSAIEKRVAFF. DNA for the CDR3: TGCAGTGCCATAGAGAAGAGGGTAGCGTTCTTC. The V gene is TRBV20-1, the J gene TRBJ2-1; maybe TRBD2 (5 bases). Germline values: CDR1 DFQATT, CDR2 SNEGSKA (reference sequence). This CDR3 spans 11 amino acids. The V end lost 6 bases, the J end lost 15 bases, and 18 bases lay between the germline ends.

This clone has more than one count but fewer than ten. In DNA form, the CDR3 reads TGTGCCAGCAGCTTGGGGACAGGGGGACTGTTTTTT. Protein product: CASSLGTGGLFF. V usage is TRBV5-6 and J usage is TRBJ1-4, with TRBD1 matching 10 bases. The CDR3 covers 12 residues. Losses at the gene ends were 0 bases for V and 13 bases for J; bases not matched to a gene: 0. CDR1 is SGHDT and CDR2 is YYEEEE in the germline V gene.

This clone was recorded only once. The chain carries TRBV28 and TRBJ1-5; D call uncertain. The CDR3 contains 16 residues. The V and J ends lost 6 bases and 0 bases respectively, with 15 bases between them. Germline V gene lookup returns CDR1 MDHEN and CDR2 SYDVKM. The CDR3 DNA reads TGTGCCAGCAGACCTATCAGGCGGGGTAGCAATCAGCCCCAGCATTTT. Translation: CASRPIRRGSNQPQHF.

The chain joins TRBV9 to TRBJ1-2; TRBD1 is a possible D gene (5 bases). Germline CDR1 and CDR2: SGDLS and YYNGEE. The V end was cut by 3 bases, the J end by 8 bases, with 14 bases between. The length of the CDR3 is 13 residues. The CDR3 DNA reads TGTGCCAGCAGCGACCGGACAATAAAAGGCTACACCTTC. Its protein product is CASSDRTIKGYTF.

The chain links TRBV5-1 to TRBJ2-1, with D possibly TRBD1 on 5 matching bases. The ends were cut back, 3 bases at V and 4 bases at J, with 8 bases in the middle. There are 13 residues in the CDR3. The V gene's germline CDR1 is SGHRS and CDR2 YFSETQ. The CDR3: CASSSGHYNEQFF. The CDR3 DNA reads TGCGCCAGCAGCTCCGGACATTACAATGAGCAGTTCTTC.

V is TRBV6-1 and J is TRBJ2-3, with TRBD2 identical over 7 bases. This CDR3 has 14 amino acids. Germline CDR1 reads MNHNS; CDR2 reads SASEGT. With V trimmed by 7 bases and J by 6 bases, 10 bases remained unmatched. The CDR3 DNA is TGTGCCAGCACAAAGGGAGGGCGTGCCGATACGCAGTATTTT. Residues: CASTKGGRADTQYF.

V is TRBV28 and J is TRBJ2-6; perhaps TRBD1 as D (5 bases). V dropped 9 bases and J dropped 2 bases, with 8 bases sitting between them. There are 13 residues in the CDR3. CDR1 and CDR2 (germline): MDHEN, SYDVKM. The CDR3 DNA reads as TGTGCCAGTCTCAGGGCTGGGGCCAACGTCCTGACTTTC. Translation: CASLRAGANVLTF.

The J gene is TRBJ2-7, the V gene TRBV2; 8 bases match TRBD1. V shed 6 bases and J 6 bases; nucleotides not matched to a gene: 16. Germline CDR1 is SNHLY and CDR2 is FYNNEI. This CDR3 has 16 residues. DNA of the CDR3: TGTGCCAGCAGCGCTCGACAGGGGCCCATCGCATCCGAGCAGTACTTC. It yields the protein CASSARQGPIASEQYF.

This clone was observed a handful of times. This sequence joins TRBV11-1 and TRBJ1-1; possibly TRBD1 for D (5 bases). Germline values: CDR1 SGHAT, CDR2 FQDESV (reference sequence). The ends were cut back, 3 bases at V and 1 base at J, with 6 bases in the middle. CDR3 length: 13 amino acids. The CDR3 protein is CASSFDRNTEAFF. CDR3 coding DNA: TGTGCCAGCAGCTTCGACAGGAACACTGAAGCTTTCTTT. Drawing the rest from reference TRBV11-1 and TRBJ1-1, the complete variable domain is EAEVAQSPRYKITEKSQAVAFWCDPISGHATLYWYRQILGQGPELLVQFQDESVVDDSQLPKDRFSAERLKGVDSTLKIQPAELGDSAMYLCASSFDRNTEAFFGQGTRLTVV.

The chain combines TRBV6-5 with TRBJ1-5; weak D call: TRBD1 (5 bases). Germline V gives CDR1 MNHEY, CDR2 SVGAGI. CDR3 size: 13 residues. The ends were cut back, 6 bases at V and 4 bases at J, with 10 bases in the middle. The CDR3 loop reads CASSQHRNQPQHF. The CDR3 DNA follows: TGTGCCAGCAGCCAACACAGGAATCAGCCCCAGCATTTT.

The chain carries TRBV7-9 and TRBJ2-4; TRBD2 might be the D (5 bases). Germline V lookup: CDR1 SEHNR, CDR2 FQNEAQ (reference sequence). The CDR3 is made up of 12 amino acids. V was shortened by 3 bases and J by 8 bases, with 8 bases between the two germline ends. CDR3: CASSFTRDIQYF. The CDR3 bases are TGTGCCAGCAGCTTCACTAGGGACATTCAGTACTTC.

CDR3 nucleotide sequence: TGTGCCAGCAGCTTGTGCGGGGGCCGAGAGACCCAGTACTTC. This translates into CASSLCGGRETQYF. The chain recombines TRBV5-4 with TRBJ2-5; tentatively, D is TRBD2 (7 bases). Between the trimmed V and J ends, which lost 1 base and 4 bases, there was a span of 11 bases. Germline V gene data show CDR1 as SGHNT and CDR2 as YYREEE (reference sequence). The CDR3 has 14 residues.

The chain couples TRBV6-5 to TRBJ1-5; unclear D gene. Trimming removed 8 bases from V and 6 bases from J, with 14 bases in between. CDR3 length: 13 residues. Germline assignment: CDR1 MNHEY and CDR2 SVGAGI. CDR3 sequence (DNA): TGTGCCAGCGGGCGGTTAGAGGGTCAGCCCCAGCATTTT. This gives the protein CASGRLEGQPQHF.